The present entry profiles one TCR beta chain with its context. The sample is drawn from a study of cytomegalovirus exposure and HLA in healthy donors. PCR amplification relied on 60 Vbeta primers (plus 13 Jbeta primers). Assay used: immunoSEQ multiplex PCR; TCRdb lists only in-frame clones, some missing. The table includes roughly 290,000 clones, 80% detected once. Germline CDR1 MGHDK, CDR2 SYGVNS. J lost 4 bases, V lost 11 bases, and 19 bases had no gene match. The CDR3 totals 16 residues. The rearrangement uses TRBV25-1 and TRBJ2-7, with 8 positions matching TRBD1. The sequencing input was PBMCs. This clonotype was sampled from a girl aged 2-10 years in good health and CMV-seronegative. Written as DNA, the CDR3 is TGTGCCCACGTTGGCCCCCCGGGACAGGTCGCTTACGAGCAGTACTTC. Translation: CAHVGPPGQVAYEQYF.